Below, one T cell receptor (beta chain) is given with its context. The CDR3 has 13 residues. Germline CDR1 MNHEY, CDR2 SVGAGI. The ends lost 8 bases at V and 7 bases at J; junction bases unmatched: 1. This record comes from a study of blood T cell repertoires in COVID-19. Whole-study context: From T cells, B-cell-depleted T cells, or PBMCs came the material, which was cDNA or gDNA.

Original handling: Estimated nucleated cell counts came from reference gene primer amplification. Sequencing used immunoSEQ multiplex PCR; TCRdb keeps in-frame clones, though not all of them. V, J and clone size derive from that table, while D and trimming were established from the DNA sequence. The sample lists hundreds of thousands of clones; roughly 89% were seen once. The sample comprised peripheral blood. V gene TRBV6-5 combines with J gene TRBJ2-1; 14 positions agree with TRBD2. The source of this sequence is a young woman with active or convalescent COVID-19. The DNA of the CDR3 is TGTGCCAGCGGGACTAGCGGGGGAAATGAGCAGTTCTTC. Translated: CASGTSGGNEQFF.